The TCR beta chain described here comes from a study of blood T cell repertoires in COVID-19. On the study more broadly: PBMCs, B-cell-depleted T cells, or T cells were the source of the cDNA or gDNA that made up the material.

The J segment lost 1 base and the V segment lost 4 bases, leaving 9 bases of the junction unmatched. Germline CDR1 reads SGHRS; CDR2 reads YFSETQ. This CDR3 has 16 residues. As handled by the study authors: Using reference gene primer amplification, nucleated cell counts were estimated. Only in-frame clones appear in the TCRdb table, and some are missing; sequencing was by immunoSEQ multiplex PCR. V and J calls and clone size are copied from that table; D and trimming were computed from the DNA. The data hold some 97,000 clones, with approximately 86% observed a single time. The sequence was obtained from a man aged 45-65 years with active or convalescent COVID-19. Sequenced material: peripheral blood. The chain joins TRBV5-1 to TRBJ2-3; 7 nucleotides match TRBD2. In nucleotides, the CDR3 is TGCGCCAGCAGCCCTAGCGGCAATTCTGGCACAGATACGCAGTATTTT. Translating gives CASSPSGNSGTDTQYF.